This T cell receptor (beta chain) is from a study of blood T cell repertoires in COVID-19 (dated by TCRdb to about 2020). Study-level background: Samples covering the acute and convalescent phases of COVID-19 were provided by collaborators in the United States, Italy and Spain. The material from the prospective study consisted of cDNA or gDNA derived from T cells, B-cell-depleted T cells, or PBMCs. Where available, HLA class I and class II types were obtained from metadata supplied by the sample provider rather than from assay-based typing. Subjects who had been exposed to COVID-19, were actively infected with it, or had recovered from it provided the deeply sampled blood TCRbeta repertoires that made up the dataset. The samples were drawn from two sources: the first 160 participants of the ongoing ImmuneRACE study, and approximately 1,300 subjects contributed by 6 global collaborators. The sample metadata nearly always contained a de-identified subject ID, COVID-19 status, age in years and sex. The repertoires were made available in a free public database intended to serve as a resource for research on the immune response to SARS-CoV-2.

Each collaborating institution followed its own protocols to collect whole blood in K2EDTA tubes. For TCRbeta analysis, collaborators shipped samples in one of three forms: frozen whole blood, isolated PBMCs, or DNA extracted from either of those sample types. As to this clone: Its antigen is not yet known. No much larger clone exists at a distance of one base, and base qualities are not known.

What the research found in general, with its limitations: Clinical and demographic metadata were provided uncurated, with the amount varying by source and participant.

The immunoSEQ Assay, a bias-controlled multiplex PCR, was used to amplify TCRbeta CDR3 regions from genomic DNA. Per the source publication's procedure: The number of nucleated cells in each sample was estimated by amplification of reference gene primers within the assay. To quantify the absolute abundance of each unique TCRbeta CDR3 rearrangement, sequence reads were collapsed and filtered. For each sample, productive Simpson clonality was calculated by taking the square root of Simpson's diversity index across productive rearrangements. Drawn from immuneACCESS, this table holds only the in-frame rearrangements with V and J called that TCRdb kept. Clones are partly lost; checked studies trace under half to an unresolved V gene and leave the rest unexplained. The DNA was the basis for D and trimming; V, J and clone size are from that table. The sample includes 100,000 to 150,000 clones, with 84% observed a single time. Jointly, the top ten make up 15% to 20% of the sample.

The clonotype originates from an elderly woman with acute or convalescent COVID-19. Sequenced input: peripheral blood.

The encoded CDR3 is CASSYSRDNQPQHF. The DNA is TGTGCCAGCAGTTACTCGAGGGACAATCAGCCCCAGCATTTT. The receptor chain draws on TRBV6-2 or TRBV6-3 and TRBJ1-5, with no confident D gene call. The CDR3, cysteine through phenylalanine, is 14 amino acids long. Only the CDR3 portion is preserved as DNA: 42 bases, with reading frame beginning at the first base. V and J are truncated by 0 bases and 3 bases respectively, leaving an intervening sequence of 6 bases. The germline V gene sets CDR1 to MNHEY and CDR2 to SVGEGT.